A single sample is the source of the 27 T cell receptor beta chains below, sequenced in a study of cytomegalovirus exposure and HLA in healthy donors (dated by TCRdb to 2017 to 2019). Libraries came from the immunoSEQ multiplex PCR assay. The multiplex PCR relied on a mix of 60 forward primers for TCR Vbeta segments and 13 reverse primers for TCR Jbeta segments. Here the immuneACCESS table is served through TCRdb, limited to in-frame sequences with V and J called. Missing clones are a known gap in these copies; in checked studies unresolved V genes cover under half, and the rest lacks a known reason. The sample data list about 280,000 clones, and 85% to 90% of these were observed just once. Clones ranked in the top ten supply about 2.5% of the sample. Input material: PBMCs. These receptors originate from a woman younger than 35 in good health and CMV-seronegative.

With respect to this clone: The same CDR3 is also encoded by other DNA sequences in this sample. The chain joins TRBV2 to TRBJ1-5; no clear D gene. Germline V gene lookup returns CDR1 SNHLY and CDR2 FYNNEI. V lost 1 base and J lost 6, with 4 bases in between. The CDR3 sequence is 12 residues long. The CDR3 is CASSEGSQPQHF. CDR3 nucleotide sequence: TGTGCCAGCAGTGAAGGTAGTCAGCCCCAGCATTTT.

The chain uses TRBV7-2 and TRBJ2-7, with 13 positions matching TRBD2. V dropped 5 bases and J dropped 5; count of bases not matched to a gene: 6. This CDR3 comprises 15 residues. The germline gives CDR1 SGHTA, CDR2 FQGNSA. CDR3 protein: CASSLTSGGIDEQYF. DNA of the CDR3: TGTGCCAGCAGCCTGACTAGCGGGGGGATCGACGAGCAGTACTTC.

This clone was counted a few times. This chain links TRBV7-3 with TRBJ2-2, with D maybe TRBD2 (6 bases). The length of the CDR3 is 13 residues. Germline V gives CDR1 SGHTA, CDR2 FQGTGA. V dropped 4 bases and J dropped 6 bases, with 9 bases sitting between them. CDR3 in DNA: TGTGCCAGCAGCTGGGACTGGTCCGGGGAGCTGTTTTTT. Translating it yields CASSWDWSGELFF. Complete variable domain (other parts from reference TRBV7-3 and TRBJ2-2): GAGVSQTPSNKVTEKGKYVELRCDPISGHTALYWYRQSLGQGPEFLIYFQGTGAADDSGLPNDRFFAVRPEGSVSTLKIQRTERGDSAVYLCASSWDWSGELFFGEGSRLTVL.

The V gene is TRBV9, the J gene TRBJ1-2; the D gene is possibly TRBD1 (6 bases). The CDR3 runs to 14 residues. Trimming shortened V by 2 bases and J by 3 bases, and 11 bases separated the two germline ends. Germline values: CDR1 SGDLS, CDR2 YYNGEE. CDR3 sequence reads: CASSVQGRDYGYTF. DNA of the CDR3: TGTGCCAGCAGCGTGCAGGGGAGGGACTATGGCTACACCTTC.

The CDR3 DNA sequence: TGTGCCAGCAGTGAACAGGGGGACACTGAAGCTTTCTTT. Protein: CASSEQGDTEAFF. The rearrangement uses TRBV11-3 and TRBJ1-1, with 8 positions matching TRBD1. CDR1 SGHNT and CDR2 YENEEA come from the germline V gene. The CDR3 is 13 amino acids. With V trimmed by 6 bases and J by 3 bases, 3 bases remained unmatched.

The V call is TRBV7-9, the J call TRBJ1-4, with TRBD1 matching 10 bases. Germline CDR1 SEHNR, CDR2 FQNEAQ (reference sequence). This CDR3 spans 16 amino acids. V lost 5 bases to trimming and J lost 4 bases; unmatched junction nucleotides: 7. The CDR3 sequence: CASSRTGGGVNEKLFF. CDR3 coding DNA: TGTGCCAGCAGCCGGACAGGGGGTGGGGTTAATGAAAAACTGTTTTTT. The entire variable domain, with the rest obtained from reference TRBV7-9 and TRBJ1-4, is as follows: DTGVSQNPRHKITKRGQNVTFRCDPISEHNRLYWYRQTLGQGPEFLTYFQNEAQLEKSRLLSDRFSAERPKGSFSTLEIQRTEQGDSAMYLCASSRTGGGVNEKLFFGSGTQLSVL.

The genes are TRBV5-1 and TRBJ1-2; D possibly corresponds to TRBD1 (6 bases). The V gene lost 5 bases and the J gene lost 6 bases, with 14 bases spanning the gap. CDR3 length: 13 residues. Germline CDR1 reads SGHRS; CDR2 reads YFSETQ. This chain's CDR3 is CASRLTGTDGYTF. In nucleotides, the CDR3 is TGCGCCAGCAGACTTACAGGGACGGATGGCTACACCTTC.

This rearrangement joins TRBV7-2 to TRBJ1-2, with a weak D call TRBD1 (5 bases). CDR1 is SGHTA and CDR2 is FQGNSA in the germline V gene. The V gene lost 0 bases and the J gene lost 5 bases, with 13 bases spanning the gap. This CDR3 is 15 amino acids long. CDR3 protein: CASSLAQGSLYGYTF. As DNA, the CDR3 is TGTGCCAGCAGCTTAGCGCAGGGATCACTTTATGGCTACACCTTC.

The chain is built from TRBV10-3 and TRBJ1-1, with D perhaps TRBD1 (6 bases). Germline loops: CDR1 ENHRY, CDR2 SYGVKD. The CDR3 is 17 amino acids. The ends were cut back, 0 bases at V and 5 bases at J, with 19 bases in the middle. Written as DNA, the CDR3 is TGTGCCATCAGTGAGTCTTGGGGCAGGGGCAGTAGAACTGAAGCTTTCTTT. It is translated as CAISESWGRGSRTEAFF.

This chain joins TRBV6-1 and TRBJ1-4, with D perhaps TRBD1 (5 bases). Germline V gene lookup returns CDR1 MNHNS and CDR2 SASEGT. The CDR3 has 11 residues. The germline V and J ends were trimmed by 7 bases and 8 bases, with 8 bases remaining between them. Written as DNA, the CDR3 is TGTGCCAGCATAGGGGTCGAAAAACTGTTTTTT. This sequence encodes CASIGVEKLFF.

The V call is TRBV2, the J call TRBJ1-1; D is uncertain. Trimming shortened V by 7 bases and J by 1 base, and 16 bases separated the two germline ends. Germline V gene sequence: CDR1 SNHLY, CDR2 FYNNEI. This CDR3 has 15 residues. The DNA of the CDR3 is TGTGCCAGCAAGCCCGAGCTTAACCCGAACACTGAAGCTTTCTTT. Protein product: CASKPELNPNTEAFF.

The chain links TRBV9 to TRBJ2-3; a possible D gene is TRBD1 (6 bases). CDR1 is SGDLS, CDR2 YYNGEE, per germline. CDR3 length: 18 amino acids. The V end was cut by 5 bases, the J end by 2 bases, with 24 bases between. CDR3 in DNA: TGTGCCAGCAGTGGCAGGGGAATTGTAGAAGCTGCCACAGATACGCAGTATTTT. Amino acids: CASSGRGIVEAATDTQYF.

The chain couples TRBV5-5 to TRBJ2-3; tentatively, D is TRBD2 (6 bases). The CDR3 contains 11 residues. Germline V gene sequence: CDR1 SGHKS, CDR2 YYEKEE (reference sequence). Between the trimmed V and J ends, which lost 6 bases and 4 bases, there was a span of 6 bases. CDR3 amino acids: CASIAADTQYF. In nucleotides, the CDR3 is TGTGCCAGCATAGCGGCAGATACGCAGTATTTT.

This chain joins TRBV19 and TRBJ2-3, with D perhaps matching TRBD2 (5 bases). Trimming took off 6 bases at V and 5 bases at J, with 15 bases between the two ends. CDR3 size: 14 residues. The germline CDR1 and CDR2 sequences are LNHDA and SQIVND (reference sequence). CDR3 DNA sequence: TGTGCCAGTAGGAGGGAAGGGATGGGAGATACGCAGTATTTT. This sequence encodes CASRREGMGDTQYF.

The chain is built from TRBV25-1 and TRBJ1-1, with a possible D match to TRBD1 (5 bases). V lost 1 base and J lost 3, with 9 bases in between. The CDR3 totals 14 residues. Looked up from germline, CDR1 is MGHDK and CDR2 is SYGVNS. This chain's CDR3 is CASSEWSGDTEAFF. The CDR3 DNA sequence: TGTGCCAGCAGTGAATGGTCGGGGGACACTGAAGCTTTCTTT.

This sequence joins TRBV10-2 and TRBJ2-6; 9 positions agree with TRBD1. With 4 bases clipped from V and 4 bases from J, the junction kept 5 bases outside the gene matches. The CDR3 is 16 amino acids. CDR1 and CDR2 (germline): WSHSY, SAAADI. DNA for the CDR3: TGCGCCAGCAGTGTGGGACAGGGTCCCGGGGCCAACGTCCTGACTTTC. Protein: CASSVGQGPGANVLTF.

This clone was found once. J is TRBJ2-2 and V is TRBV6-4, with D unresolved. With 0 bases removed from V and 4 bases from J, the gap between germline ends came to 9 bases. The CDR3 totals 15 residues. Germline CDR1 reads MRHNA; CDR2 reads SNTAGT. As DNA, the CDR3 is TGTGCCAGCAGTGACTCTTTCGGTGGCACCGGGGAGCTGTTTTTT. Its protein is CASSDSFGGTGELFF.

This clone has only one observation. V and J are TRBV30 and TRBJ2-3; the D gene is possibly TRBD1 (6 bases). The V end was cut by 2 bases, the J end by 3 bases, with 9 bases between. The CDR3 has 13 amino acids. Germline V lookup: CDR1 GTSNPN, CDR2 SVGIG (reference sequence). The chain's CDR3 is CAWSRTGTDTQYF. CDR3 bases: TGTGCCTGGAGTAGAACAGGGACAGATACGCAGTATTTT.

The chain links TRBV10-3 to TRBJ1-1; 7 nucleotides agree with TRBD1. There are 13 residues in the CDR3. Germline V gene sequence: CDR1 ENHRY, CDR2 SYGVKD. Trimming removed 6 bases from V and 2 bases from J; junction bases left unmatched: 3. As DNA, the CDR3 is TGTGCCATCAGCGGACAGGTCAACACTGAAGCTTTCTTT. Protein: CAISGQVNTEAFF.

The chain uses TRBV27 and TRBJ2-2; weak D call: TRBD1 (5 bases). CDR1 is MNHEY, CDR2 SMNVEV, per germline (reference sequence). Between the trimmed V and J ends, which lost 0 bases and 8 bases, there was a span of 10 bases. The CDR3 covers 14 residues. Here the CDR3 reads CASSLSTVPGELFF. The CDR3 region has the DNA TGTGCCAGCAGTTTATCGACAGTCCCGGGGGAGCTGTTTTTT.

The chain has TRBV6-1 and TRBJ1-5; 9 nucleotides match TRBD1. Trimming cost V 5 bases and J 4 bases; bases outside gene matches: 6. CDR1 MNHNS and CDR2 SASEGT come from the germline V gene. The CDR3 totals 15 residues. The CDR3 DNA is TGTGCCAGCAGTTCTGTGGGGACAGGGAATCAGCCCCAGCATTTT. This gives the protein CASSSVGTGNQPQHF.

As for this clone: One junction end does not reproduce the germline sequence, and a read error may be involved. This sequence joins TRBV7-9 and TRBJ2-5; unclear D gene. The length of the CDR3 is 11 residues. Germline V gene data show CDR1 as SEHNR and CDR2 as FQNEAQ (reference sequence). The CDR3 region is CSSSSLETQYF. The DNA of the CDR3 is TGTTCCAGCAGCTCCCTAGAGACCCAGTACTTC.

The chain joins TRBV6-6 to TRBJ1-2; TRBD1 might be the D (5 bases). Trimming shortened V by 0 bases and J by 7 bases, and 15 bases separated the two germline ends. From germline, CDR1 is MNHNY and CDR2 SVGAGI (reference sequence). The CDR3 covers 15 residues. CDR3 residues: CASSYSPDTVSGYTF. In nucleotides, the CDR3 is TGTGCCAGCAGTTACTCCCCGGACACCGTGTCTGGCTACACCTTC.

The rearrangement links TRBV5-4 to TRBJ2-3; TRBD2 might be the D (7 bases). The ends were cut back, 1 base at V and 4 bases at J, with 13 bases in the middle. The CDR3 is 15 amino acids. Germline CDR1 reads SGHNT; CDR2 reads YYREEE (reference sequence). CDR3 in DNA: TGTGCCAGCAGCTTGCCGGCGGGGGCCCCAGATACGCAGTATTTT. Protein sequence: CASSLPAGAPDTQYF. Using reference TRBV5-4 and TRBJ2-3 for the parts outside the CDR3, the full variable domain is ETGVTQSPTHLIKTRGQQVTLRCSSQSGHNTVSWYQQALGQGPQFIFQYYREEENGRGNFPPRFSGLQFPNYSSELNVNALELDDSALYLCASSLPAGAPDTQYFGPGTRLTVL.

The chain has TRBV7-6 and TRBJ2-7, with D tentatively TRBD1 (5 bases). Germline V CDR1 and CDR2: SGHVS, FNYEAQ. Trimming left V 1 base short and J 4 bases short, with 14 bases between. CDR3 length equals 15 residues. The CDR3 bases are TGTGCCAGCAGCTTAGTAGGTGGACCAGGGTACGAGCAGTACTTC. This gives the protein CASSLVGGPGYEQYF.

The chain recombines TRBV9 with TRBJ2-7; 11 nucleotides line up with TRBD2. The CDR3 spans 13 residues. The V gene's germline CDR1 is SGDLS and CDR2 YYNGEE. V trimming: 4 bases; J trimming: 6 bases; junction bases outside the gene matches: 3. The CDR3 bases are TGTGCCAGCAGCACCGGACTAGCGGGCGAGCAGTACTTC. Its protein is CASSTGLAGEQYF.

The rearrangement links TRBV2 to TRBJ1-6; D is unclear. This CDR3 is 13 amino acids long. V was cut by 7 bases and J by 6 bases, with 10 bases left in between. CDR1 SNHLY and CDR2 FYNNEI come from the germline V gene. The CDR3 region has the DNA TGTGCCAGCAAGACACAGCTTAATTCACCCCTCCACTTT. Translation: CASKTQLNSPLHF.